This T cell receptor beta chain was identified in a study of blood T cells in healthy people across ages. Study-wide results and caveats: Lack of knowledge of donor CMV status possibly confounded expanded clonotype changes.

This CDR3 has 15 residues. It was with a sample-barcoded 5' primer and a J-beta primer mix that a second PCR of roughly 6 to 12 cycles was run. MiXCR was run by TCRdb on the 5' RACE reads, yielding one entry per CDR3 protein. The repertoire consists of roughly 1.5 million distinct CDR3 sequences, with roughly 43% occurring once and the leading ten covering about 3.8%. Comments on this clonotype: Antigen specificity is unknown.

The sequence was obtained from a woman under 30 in good health. This chain joins TRBV21-1 and TRBJ2-3; the table's D gene call, TRBD1, was not cross checked with the DNA. TRBV21-1 counts as a pseudogene. Sequencing input: blood. The CDR3: CASSSRTGLADTQYF. The CDR3 coding sequence is TGTGCCAGCAGCTCCCGGACAGGGTTAGCAGATACGCAGTATTTT.